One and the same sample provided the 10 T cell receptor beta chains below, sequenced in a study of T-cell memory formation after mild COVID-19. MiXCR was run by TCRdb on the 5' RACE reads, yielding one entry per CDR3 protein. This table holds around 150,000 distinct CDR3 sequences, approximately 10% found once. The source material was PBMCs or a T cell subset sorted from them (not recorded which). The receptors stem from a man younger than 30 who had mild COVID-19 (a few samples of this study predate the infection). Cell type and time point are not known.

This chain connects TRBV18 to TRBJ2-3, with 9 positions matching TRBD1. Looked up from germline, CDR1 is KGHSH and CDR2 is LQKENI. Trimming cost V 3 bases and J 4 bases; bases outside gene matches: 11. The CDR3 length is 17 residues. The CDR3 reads CASSPGQGSFGSDTQYF. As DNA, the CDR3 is TGTGCCAGCTCACCGGGACAGGGTTCTTTCGGGTCAGATACGCAGTATTTT.

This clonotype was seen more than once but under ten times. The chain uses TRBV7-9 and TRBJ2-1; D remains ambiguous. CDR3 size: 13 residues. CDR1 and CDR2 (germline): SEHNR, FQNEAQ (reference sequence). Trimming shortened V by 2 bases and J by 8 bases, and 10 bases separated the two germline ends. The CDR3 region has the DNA TGTGCCAGCAGCTTACCGGATGGCCATGAGCAGTTCTTC. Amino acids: CASSLPDGHEQFF.

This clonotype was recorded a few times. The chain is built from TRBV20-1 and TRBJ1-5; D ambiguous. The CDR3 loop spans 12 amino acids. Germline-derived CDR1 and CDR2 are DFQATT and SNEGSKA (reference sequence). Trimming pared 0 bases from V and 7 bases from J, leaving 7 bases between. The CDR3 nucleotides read TGCAGTGCTAGAGATGCGGAACAGCCCCAGCATTTT. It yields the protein CSARDAEQPQHF.

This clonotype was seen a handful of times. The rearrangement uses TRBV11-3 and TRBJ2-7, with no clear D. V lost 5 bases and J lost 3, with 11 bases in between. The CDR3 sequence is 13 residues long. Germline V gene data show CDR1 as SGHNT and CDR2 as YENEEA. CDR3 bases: TGTGCCAGCAGCCTCGCCCGGCACTACGAGCAGTACTTC. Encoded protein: CASSLARHYEQYF.

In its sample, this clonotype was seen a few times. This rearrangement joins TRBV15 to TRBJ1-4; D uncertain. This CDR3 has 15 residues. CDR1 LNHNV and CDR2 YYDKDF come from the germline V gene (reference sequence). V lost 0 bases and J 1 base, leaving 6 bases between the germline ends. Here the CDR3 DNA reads TGTGCCACCAGCAGAGATCCAGGAACTAATGAAAAACTGTTTTTT. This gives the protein CATSRDPGTNEKLFF.

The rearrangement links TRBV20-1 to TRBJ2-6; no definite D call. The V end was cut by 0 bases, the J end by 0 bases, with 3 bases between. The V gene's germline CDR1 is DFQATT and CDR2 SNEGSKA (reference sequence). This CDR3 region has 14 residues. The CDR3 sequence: CSAREDSGANVLTF. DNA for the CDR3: TGCAGTGCTAGAGAAGACTCTGGGGCCAACGTCCTGACTTTC.

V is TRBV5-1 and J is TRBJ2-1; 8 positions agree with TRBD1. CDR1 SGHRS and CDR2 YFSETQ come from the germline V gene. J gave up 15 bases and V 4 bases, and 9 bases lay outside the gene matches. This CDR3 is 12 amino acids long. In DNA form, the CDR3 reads TGCGCCAGCAGCCCGGACAGGGACTTAATGTTCTTC. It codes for CASSPDRDLMFF.

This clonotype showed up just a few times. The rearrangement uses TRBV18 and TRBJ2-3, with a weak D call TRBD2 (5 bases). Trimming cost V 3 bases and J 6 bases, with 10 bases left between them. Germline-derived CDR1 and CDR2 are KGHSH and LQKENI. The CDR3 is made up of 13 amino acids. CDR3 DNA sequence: TGTGCCAGCTCACCCGGGGTCGTTGATACGCAGTATTTT. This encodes CASSPGVVDTQYF.

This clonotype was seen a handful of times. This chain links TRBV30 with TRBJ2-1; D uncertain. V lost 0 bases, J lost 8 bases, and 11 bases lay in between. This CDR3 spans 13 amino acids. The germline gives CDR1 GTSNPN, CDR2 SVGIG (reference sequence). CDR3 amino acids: CAWSVGSRDEQFF. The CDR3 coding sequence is TGTGCCTGGAGTGTAGGTTCCCGGGATGAGCAGTTCTTC.

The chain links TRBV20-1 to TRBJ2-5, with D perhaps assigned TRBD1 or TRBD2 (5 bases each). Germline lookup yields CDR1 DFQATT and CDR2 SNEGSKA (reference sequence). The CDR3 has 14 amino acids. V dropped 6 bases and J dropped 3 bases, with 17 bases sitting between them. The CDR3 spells CSALGTPAKETQYF. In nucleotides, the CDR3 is TGCAGTGCCCTTGGGACCCCGGCGAAAGAGACCCAGTACTTC.